The TCR beta chain described here comes from a study of monozygotic twins with inflammatory bowel disease. General study results and limits: Healthy twins shared more clonotypes with others than IBD patients, most markedly active ones.

From whole blood, total RNA was isolated without any sorting of T cells. With the 5' RACE reads reprocessed, TCRdb shows one record per CDR3 protein and no DNA. The sample totals some 200,000 distinct CDR3 sequences; its top ten clones hold 7.7%. Note on this clonotype: Its target is unknown.

The germline gives CDR1 MGHRA, CDR2 YSYEKL. This CDR3 has 16 residues. This TCR was sampled from a human donor with ulcerative colitis or Crohn's disease, or a healthy co-twin of an affected twin (not recorded which). Sequenced: blood. This sequence joins TRBV4-1 and TRBJ1-2; TCRdb names TRBD1, which stays unverified in the absence of DNA. This CDR3 is CASSQPPGQGNYGYTF.